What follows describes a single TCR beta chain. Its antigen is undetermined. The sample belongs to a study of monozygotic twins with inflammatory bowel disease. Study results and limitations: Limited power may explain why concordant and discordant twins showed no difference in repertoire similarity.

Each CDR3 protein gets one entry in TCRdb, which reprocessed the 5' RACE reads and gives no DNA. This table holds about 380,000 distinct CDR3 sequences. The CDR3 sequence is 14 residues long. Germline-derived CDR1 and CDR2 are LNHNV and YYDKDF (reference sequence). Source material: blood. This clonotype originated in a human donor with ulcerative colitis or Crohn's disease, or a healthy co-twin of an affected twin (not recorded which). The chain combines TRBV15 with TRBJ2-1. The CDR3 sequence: CATSSQVVYNEQFF. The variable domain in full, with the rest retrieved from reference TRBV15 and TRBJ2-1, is DAMVIQNPRYQVTQFGKPVTLSCSQTLNHNVMYWYQQKSSQAPKLLFHYYDKDFNNEADTPDNFQSRRPNTSFCFLDIRSPGLGDTAMYLCATSSQVVYNEQFFGPGTRLTVL.